These T cell receptor beta chains were read from a single sample in a study of beta chain features in type 1 diabetes. Repertoires were generated with immunoSEQ multiplex PCR, while TCRdb's copy carries only in-frame clones and drops some. The sample shows over 700,000 clones, about a sixth of them seen only once. Material: naive CD4+ T cells from blood. The receptors stem from a woman between 18 and 30 years old in good health. CDR3s include the opening cysteine and the closing phenylalanine or tryptophan. A D gene is named only where the DNA matches it firmly. Rows give clone size only sometimes, using once, few, many, or a class for an expanded clone.

NA | TRBJ2-5 | few | TRBV5-1 | TGCGCCAGCAGCCCCGCCCCTCAAGAGACCCAGTACTTC | CASSPAPQETQYF
NA | TRBJ2-5 | NA | TRBV14 | TGTGCCAGCAAATCTTGGACCGAACCGATTCACCAAGAGACCCAGTACTTC | CASKSWTEPIHQETQYF
NA | TRBJ2-1 | few | TRBV7-3 | TGTGCCAGCAGCTTAGTGGATCAATCCTACAATGAGCAGTTCTTC | CASSLVDQSYNEQFF
NA | TRBJ2-7 | NA | TRBV7-7 | TGTGCTAGCAGCTTTTGGGCTTTCGGCGATGAGCAGTACTTC | CASSFWAFGDEQYF
NA | TRBJ1-2 | NA | TRBV7-2 | TGTGCCAGCAGCTGGAGTAACAGTGGCTACACCTTC | CASSWSNSGYTF
TRBD2 | TRBJ2-3 | NA | TRBV27 | TGTGCCAGCAGTTCCCAGCGGGAGTCAGATACGCAGTATTTT | CASSSQRESDTQYF
TRBD1 | TRBJ1-2 | NA | TRBV10-2 | TGCGCCAGCAGTGAATCGGGACAGGGGTATGGCTACACCTTC | CASSESGQGYGYTF
NA | TRBJ1-3 | few | TRBV7-2 | TGTGCCAGCAGCTCCCTAGGGACAAGGGGAAACACCATATATTTT | CASSSLGTRGNTIYF
NA | TRBJ2-3 | once | TRBV15 | TGTGCCACCAAACCTCCCCACAGCACAGATACGCAGTATTTT | CATKPPHSTDTQYF
NA | TRBJ2-7 | NA | TRBV9 | TGTGCCAGCAGCCTAGGGAGCGGCAACTCCTACGAGCAGTACTTC | CASSLGSGNSYEQYF
NA | TRBJ1-1 | NA | TRBV28 | TGTGCCAGCAGTAATTTAATGAACACTGAAGCTTTCTTT | CASSNLMNTEAFF
NA | TRBJ2-3 | few | TRBV29-1 | TGCAGCGTTGCTGGCGAACGTAGCACAGATACGCAGTATTTT | CSVAGERSTDTQYF
NA | TRBJ1-2 | few | TRBV7-9 | TGTGCCAGCAGCAAAGCCGGGGCCGAGTCTCGCTATGGCTACACCTTC | CASSKAGAESRYGYTF
TRBD1 | TRBJ2-5 | few | TRBV28 | TGTGCCAGCAATCCTAGACAGGGAAGGGGCCAAGAGACCCAGTACTTC | CASNPRQGRGQETQYF
TRBD1 | TRBJ2-6 | few | TRBV5-1 | TGCGCCAGCAGCTCTAGACAGGGATTGAGCTCTGGGGCCAACGTCCTGACTTTC | CASSSRQGLSSGANVLTF
NA | TRBJ2-7 | NA | TRBV7-2 | TGTGCCAGCAGCGGACGGAGCGGAGCCTACGAGCAGTACTTC | CASSGRSGAYEQYF
NA | TRBJ2-4 | few | TRBV2 | TGTGCCAGCAGTGAAGGGAGGGCCAAAAACATTCAGTACTTC | CASSEGRAKNIQYF
TRBD2 | TRBJ2-1 | NA | TRBV6-6 | TGTGCCAGCAGTTACCAAGCGGGGTCCTACAATGAGCAGTTCTTC | CASSYQAGSYNEQFF
NA | TRBJ2-1 | few | TRBV18 | TGTGCCAGCCTCCTCCTAGAGGGAGGAGGTGAGCAGTTCTTC | CASLLLEGGGEQFF
TRBD2 | TRBJ2-2 | NA | TRBV25-1 | TGTGCCAGCAGTGGCGTAGCGGGAGCCCCGAACACCGGGGAGCTGTTTTTT | CASSGVAGAPNTGELFF
NA | TRBJ2-5 | NA | TRBV19 | TGTGCCAGTAGTGAAGGGTTAATCGAGACCCAGTACTTC | CASSEGLIETQYF
TRBD2 | TRBJ2-1 | few | TRBV4-3 | TGCGCCAGCAGCCAAGATTGGGAGACTAGCGGAAAGCAGTTCTTC | CASSQDWETSGKQFF
NA | TRBJ1-4 | NA | TRBV7-9 | TGTGCCAGCAGCTTAGGGTCGGGGGCGAGAAATGAAAAACTGTTTTTT | CASSLGSGARNEKLFF
TRBD2 | TRBJ2-1 | NA | TRBV7-9 | TGTGCCAGCAGCTTAGCTAGCGGGAGAACCAATGAGCAGTTCTTC | CASSLASGRTNEQFF
TRBD1 | TRBJ2-7 | few | TRBV27 | TGTGCCAGCAGACCTGACAGGGGCCACGAGCAGTACTTC | CASRPDRGHEQYF
NA | TRBJ2-5 | NA | TRBV29-1 | TGCAGCGTTGGGCTTGGAGGAGAGACCCAGTACTTC | CSVGLGGETQYF
NA | TRBJ1-1 | few | TRBV15 | TGTGCCACCAGCAGAGAACCGGGAATGAACACTGAAGCTTTCTTT | CATSREPGMNTEAFF
NA | TRBJ2-5 | few | TRBV5-5 | TGTGCCAGCGTGTCCGCAGGGTGGCAAGAGACCCAGTACTTC | CASVSAGWQETQYF
TRBD1 | TRBJ2-2 | few | TRBV4-1 | TGCGCCAGCAGCTACGGGGACAGGGACACCGGGGAGCTGTTTTTT | CASSYGDRDTGELFF
NA | TRBJ1-2 | NA | TRBV7-9 | TGTGCCAGCAGCTCTGGGGACGGCTACACCTTC | CASSSGDGYTF
NA | TRBJ2-1 | few | TRBV9 | TGTGCCAGCAGCGTCGGGACCACTAGACCCTACAATGAGCAGTTCTTC | CASSVGTTRPYNEQFF